These 27 T cell receptor beta chains came from one sample sequenced in a study of CD8+ T cells in alopecia areata. Collected material from alopecia areata patients comprised lesional scalp punch biopsies and peripheral blood. RNA extraction and reverse transcription yielded cDNA as sequencing template. Generated by immunoSEQ multiplex PCR, the TCRdb table keeps only in-frame clones and is missing some. The table has thousands of clones, less than 65% seen once. Sequencing used skin, obtained at week 0. These receptors all stem from a human donor with alopecia areata.

This clone was observed a handful of times. The rearrangement uses TRBV21-1 and TRBJ2-3; no check of the table's D call, TRBD1, against the DNA was made. TRBV21-1 is a listed pseudogene. CDR3 length: 15 amino acids. CDR3 region: CASSSQKGVIDTQYF. CDR3 sequence (DNA): TGTGCCAGCAGCAGCCAGAAGGGGGTTATTGATACGCAGTATTTT.

By sample fraction, this clone is medium-sized. V gene TRBV10-3 combines with J gene TRBJ1-3; no definite D call. The CDR3 is 14 residues long. Deletions cut 2 bases from V and 4 bases from J, with 9 bases between. CDR1 is ENHRY, CDR2 SYGVKD, per germline. In DNA, the CDR3 is TGTGCCATCAGTGAGAAGGGTTCCGGAAACACCATATATTTT. Translated, it gives CAISEKGSGNTIYF.

This clone appeared a few times. J is TRBJ1-1 and V is TRBV18; maybe TRBD1 (6 bases). The V end lost 6 bases, the J end lost 4 bases, and 15 bases lay between the germline ends. Germline V lookup: CDR1 KGHSH, CDR2 LQKENI. The CDR3 consists of 14 residues. CDR3 DNA: TGTGCCAGCTCCCCAAAGGGGGGAGGCACTGAAGCTTTCTTT. This gives the protein CASSPKGGGTEAFF.

The V call is TRBV6-5, the J call TRBJ2-5; D is unclear. Germline assignment: CDR1 MNHEY and CDR2 SVGAGI. The CDR3 has 14 amino acids. V gave up 10 bases and J gave up 2 bases, with 17 bases separating them. The CDR3 reads CATMRSAQQETQYF. DNA of the CDR3: TGTGCCACCATGAGGTCGGCACAACAAGAGACCCAGTACTTC.

The gene calls are TRBV11-2 and TRBJ2-1; 9 bases map to TRBD2. V gave up 5 bases and J gave up 4 bases; unmatched junction bases: 6. Germline V gene data show CDR1 as SGHAT and CDR2 as FQNNGV. This CDR3 is 15 amino acids long. The CDR3 DNA sequence: TGTGCCAGCAGCGTAAGACTAGCGGCGTACAATGAGCAGTTCTTC. This codes for CASSVRLAAYNEQFF.

The rearrangement uses TRBV2 and TRBJ1-5, with D hard to call. The CDR3 totals 12 residues. Trimming left V 9 bases short and J 4 bases short, with 10 bases between. The germline V gene encodes CDR1 SNHLY and CDR2 FYNNEI. The CDR3 sequence is CASTVSNQPQHF. In nucleotides, the CDR3 is TGTGCCAGTACAGTTTCTAATCAGCCCCAGCATTTT.

About this clone: Relative to the germline gene, one junction end is altered; a read error may explain this. This specimen includes other DNA sequences encoding the same CDR3. The genes are TRBV18 and TRBJ2-2; 7 nucleotides agree with TRBD1. CDR1 and CDR2 (germline): KGHSH, LQKENI. The length of the CDR3 is 18 residues. DNA of the CDR3: TGCGCCAGCTCACCCCGGGACAGCTCCCCCCGGGCCACCGGGGAGCTGTTTTTT. As protein: CASSPRDSSPRATGELFF. Full variable domain (outside the CDR3, taken from reference TRBV18 and TRBJ2-2): NAGVMQNPRHLVRRRGQEARLRCSPMKGHSHVYWYRQLPEEGLKFMVYLQKENIIDESGMPKERFSAEFPKEGPSILRIQQVVRGDSAAYFCASSPRDSSPRATGELFFGEGSRLTVL.

The V call is TRBV5-6, the J call TRBJ2-7; tentative D call: TRBD1 (6 bases). The CDR3 has 16 residues. The V gene's germline CDR1 is SGHDT and CDR2 YYEEEE. V lost 5 bases to trimming and J lost 2 bases, with 20 bases between them. The CDR3, as DNA: TGTGCCAGCAGTTACCTAACAGGGTACACAACCTACGAGCAGTACTTC. Encoded protein: CASSYLTGYTTYEQYF.

This rearrangement joins TRBV7-9 to TRBJ2-3, with D perhaps TRBD2 (7 bases). The CDR3 runs 18 residues. Germline CDR1 reads SEHNR; CDR2 reads FQNEAQ (reference sequence). V was pared by 4 bases and J by 2 bases, with 22 bases between. As DNA, the CDR3 is TGTGCCAGCAGCTCCTCAGTCTGGGGGGGCCAACCCACAGATACGCAGTATTTT. Protein product: CASSSSVWGGQPTDTQYF.

This clone is classed as large. V is TRBV7-9 and J is TRBJ1-4; no clear D. There are 16 residues in the CDR3. Looked up from germline, CDR1 is SEHNR and CDR2 is FQNEAQ (reference sequence). Trimming pared 4 bases from V and 5 bases from J, leaving 17 bases between. The DNA of the CDR3 is TGTGCCAGCAGCTCACCGTTGACGGGTGGAAATGAAAAACTGTTTTTT. It encodes CASSSPLTGGNEKLFF.

The chain joins TRBV5-5 to TRBJ1-5; TRBD1 matches 9 bases. The V gene's germline CDR1 is SGHKS and CDR2 YYEKEE (reference sequence). The CDR3 covers 15 residues. With V trimmed by 4 bases and J by 2 bases, 4 bases remained unmatched. Here the CDR3 DNA reads TGTGCCAGCAGCAGGGACAGGGTGGGCAATCAGCCCCAGCATTTT. Translation: CASSRDRVGNQPQHF.

The genes are TRBV4-1 and TRBJ1-3, with 7 bases identical to TRBD1. Germline-derived CDR1 and CDR2 are MGHRA and YSYEKL. The length of the CDR3 is 17 residues. Unmatched junction bases numbered 9, after V lost 0 bases and J lost 4 bases. CDR3 in DNA: TGCGCCAGCAGCCAAGACTCACAGGGGCAAAGCGGAAACACCATATATTTT. Translating it yields CASSQDSQGQSGNTIYF.

This chain connects TRBV6-5 to TRBJ1-5; 8 nucleotides agree with TRBD1. CDR1 is MNHEY, CDR2 SVGAGI, per germline. V was clipped by 5 bases and J by 6 bases; unmatched bases: 9. The CDR3 runs 15 residues. CDR3 sequence (DNA): TGTGCCAGCAGTCCGGGGACAGGATGGGGTCAGCCCCAGCATTTT. This sequence encodes CASSPGTGWGQPQHF.

The chain combines TRBV7-9 with TRBJ1-5; no definite D call. This CDR3 has 13 amino acids. Looked up from germline, CDR1 is SEHNR and CDR2 is FQNEAQ (reference sequence). V gave up 1 base and J gave up 6 bases, with 7 bases separating them. CDR3 nucleotide sequence: TGTGCCAGCAGCTTAGGGTCGGTTCAGCCCCAGCATTTT. Amino acids: CASSLGSVQPQHF.

This clone was seen just once. This chain links TRBV5-1 with TRBJ2-1; D perhaps matches TRBD2 (5 bases). CDR1 is SGHRS, CDR2 YFSETQ, per germline. This CDR3 region has 15 residues. Trimming cost V 4 bases and J 4 bases, with 15 bases left between them. CDR3 protein: CASSVWGAPYNEQFF. The DNA of the CDR3 is TGCGCCAGCAGCGTCTGGGGAGCCCCTTACAATGAGCAGTTCTTC.

The chain recombines TRBV4-1 with TRBJ2-2; D might be TRBD1 or TRBD2, each matching 5 bases. CDR3 length: 15 residues. Germline V CDR1 and CDR2: MGHRA, YSYEKL. Trimming removed 4 bases at V and 5 bases at J, with 14 bases between. Written as DNA, the CDR3 is TGCGCCAGCAGCCTGGAGACTGGGACGACCGGGGAGCTGTTTTTT. Translated, it gives CASSLETGTTGELFF.

The CDR3, as DNA: TGCGCCAGCAGCACGCGGACAGGGCGAAATCAGCCCCAGCATTTT. Translated: CASSTRTGRNQPQHF. This chain uses TRBV4-3 with TRBJ1-5; 8 nucleotides match TRBD1. Germline V gives CDR1 LGHNA, CDR2 YSLEER. V dropped 5 bases and J dropped 4; count of bases not matched to a gene: 7. This CDR3 comprises 15 residues.

The rearrangement links TRBV7-8 to TRBJ2-7; D may be TRBD2 (5 bases). This CDR3 is 14 amino acids long. CDR1 and CDR2 from the germline V gene are SGHVS and FQNEAQ. The V gene lost 2 bases and the J gene lost 7 bases, with 15 bases spanning the gap. This chain's CDR3 is CASSLTDGEGEQYF. The DNA for the CDR3 is TGTGCCAGCAGCTTAACCGACGGGGAAGGGGAGCAGTACTTC.

J is TRBJ2-1 and V is TRBV7-2, with 8 bases identical to TRBD2. Germline CDR1 is SGHTA and CDR2 is FQGNSA. V was pared by 5 bases and J by 10 bases, with 7 bases of the junction left unmatched. The CDR3 is 13 residues long. The CDR3, as DNA: TGTGCCAGCAGCGCCTTACTAGCGGACGAGCAGTTCTTC. It is translated as CASSALLADEQFF.

The chain employs TRBV2 and TRBJ1-1, with TRBD1 identical over 8 bases. Germline-derived CDR1 and CDR2 are SNHLY and FYNNEI. V dropped 7 bases and J dropped 1; count of bases not matched to a gene: 8. This CDR3 has 15 amino acids. The CDR3 DNA follows: TGTGCCAGCAAGTGGTCCAGGGGGCCGAACACTGAAGCTTTCTTT. This sequence encodes CASKWSRGPNTEAFF.

This clone was seen more than once but under ten times. The J gene is TRBJ2-3, the V gene TRBV29-1, with D perhaps assigned TRBD1 or TRBD2 (5 bases each). The V gene lost 7 bases and the J gene lost 6 bases, with 8 bases spanning the gap. Germline V gene sequence: CDR1 SQVTM, CDR2 ANQGSEA. CDR3 length: 10 residues. Written as DNA, the CDR3 is TGCAGCGGGGGGATGGATACGCAGTATTTT. Encoded protein: CSGGMDTQYF.

The V and J genes are TRBV7-8 and TRBJ1-1; 10 bases line up with TRBD1. The germline gives CDR1 SGHVS, CDR2 FQNEAQ. The CDR3 is made up of 16 amino acids. Trimming took 2 bases from V and 4 from J; bases not matched to a gene: 7. In DNA form, the CDR3 reads TGTGCCAGCAGCTTATCGGGACAGGGGCTCTCCACTGAAGCTTTCTTT. Its translation: CASSLSGQGLSTEAFF.

This clone was recorded a few times. The gene calls are TRBV7-9 and TRBJ1-1, with D hard to call. The CDR3 length is 12 residues. The ends were cut back, 8 bases at V and 5 bases at J, with 12 bases in the middle. The germline CDR1 and CDR2 sequences are SEHNR and FQNEAQ (reference sequence). CDR3 bases: TGTGCCAGCCAACTCGGGGTTACTGAAGCTTTCTTT. Its protein is CASQLGVTEAFF.

This clone was recorded only once. This rearrangement joins TRBV2 to TRBJ2-5, with 9 bases that match TRBD2. After removal of 5 bases from V and 5 bases from J, the junction contained 6 bases not matched to a gene. CDR1 and CDR2 from the germline V gene are SNHLY and FYNNEI. The CDR3 consists of 14 residues. CDR3 bases: TGTGCCAGCAGTAGCGGGGGGAGGTCGGAGACCCAGTACTTC. This sequence encodes CASSSGGRSETQYF.

This CDR3 reads CASSFTSGQNYEQYF. Written as DNA, the CDR3 is TGTGCCAGCAGCTTTACTTCGGGACAAAACTACGAGCAGTACTTC. J is TRBJ2-7 and V is TRBV7-9, with a tentative D call TRBD1 (6 bases). Germline V gives CDR1 SEHNR, CDR2 FQNEAQ (reference sequence). This CDR3 region has 15 residues. Trimming left V 3 bases short and J 3 bases short, with 15 bases between.

The chain recombines TRBV18 with TRBJ1-2; weak D call: TRBD1 (6 bases). V shed 1 base and J shed 1 base, with 16 bases lying between them. Germline CDR1 KGHSH, CDR2 LQKENI. The CDR3 runs 17 residues. The CDR3 spells CASSPLNAGALNYGYTF. CDR3 nucleotide sequence: TGTGCCAGCTCACCACTTAATGCAGGGGCCCTTAACTATGGCTACACCTTC.

The J gene is TRBJ2-1, the V gene TRBV7-8; TRBD2 is a possible D gene (5 bases). This CDR3 has 15 amino acids. CDR1 is SGHVS and CDR2 is FQNEAQ in the germline V gene. Trimming pared 1 base from V and 5 bases from J, leaving 12 bases between. The CDR3 spells CASSLVGGFDNEQFF. CDR3 coding DNA: TGTGCCAGCAGCTTAGTAGGCGGGTTCGACAATGAGCAGTTCTTC.